This entry describes one T cell receptor beta chain. This clone's antigen is unknown. Per-base qualities were not stored, and no clone one base away is much larger. The library was made by the immunoSEQ multiplex PCR assay. As stored in TCRdb, this immuneACCESS dataset retains in-frame rearrangements with V and J assigned. A fraction of the clones does not appear; measured against another copy, unresolved V genes explain less than half of the discrepancy, and the remainder lacks a known reason. The sample profile shows 1,700 or so clones; 89% of them were found once. The ten largest make up roughly 7% of the sample. CDR3 length: 16 amino acids, cysteine to phenylalanine. The sequence is cut down to CDR3 DNA, 48 bases in frame from base 1. Here V drops 2 bases and J drops 0 bases, and the junction holds 3 bases not matched to any gene. Based on the germline V gene, the CDR1 and CDR2 sequences are SGDLS and YYNGEE.

The sample is drawn from a study of tumor T cells in aggressive B-cell lymphoma (dated by TCRdb to the late 2010s). This clonotype was sampled from an adult with diffuse large B cell lymphoma. This receptor chain uses TRBV9 and TRBJ2-2; 8 bases in the junction line up with TRBD1. Sample: tumor tissue. The CDR3 loop reads CASSVNRGSNTGELFF. The DNA sequence is TGTGCCAGCAGCGTCAACAGGGGGTCGAACACCGGGGAGCTGTTTTTT.